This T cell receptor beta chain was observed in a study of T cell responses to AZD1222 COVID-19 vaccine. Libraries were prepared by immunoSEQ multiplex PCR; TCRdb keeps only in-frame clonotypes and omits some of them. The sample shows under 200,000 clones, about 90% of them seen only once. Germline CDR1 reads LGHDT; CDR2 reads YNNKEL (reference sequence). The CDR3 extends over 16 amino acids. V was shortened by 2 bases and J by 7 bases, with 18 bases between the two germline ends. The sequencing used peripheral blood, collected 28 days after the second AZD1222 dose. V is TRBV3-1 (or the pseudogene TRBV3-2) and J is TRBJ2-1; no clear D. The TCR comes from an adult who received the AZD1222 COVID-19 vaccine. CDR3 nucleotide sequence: TGTGCCAGCAGCCAACTCCAAACGCCTAGATTTAATGAGCAGTTCTTC. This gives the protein CASSQLQTPRFNEQFF.